The present T cell receptor (beta chain) was sequenced within a study of cytomegalovirus exposure and HLA in healthy donors. Study-wide results and caveats: Some V segments, TRBV6-2 and TRBV6-3 among them, were indistinguishable and were therefore excluded. In a later analysis, common viral pathogens appeared linked to several of the most significant clusters. Later analysis identified about 17,000 TCR beta sequences associated with HLA alleles, using a false discovery rate threshold of 0.05.

The PCR contained 60 Vbeta and 13 Jbeta primers. This table comes from immunoSEQ multiplex PCR, and its TCRdb copy is limited to in-frame clones, with some not included. The sample consists of 130,000 or so clones, more than 60% of them appearing once. About this clone itself: As yet, its antigen is unknown.

Healthy donors of bone marrow made up the group. This CDR3 spans 15 amino acids. Germline-derived CDR1 and CDR2 are LNHDA and SQIVND (reference sequence). V trimming: 6 bases; J trimming: 9 bases; junction bases outside the gene matches: 12. This sequence joins TRBV19 and TRBJ2-1; 9 bases match TRBD1. This clonotype was obtained from a middle-aged woman in good health and CMV-seropositive. Sequencing input: PBMCs. As DNA, the CDR3 is TGTGCCAGTAGCAACCCCGGGACAGGGACAGGTGAGCAGTTCTTC. It specifies CASSNPGTGTGEQFF. The full variable domain, in which reference TRBV19 and TRBJ2-1 provide the parts outside the CDR3, is DGGITQSPKYLFRKEGQNVTLSCEQNLNHDAMYWYRQDPGQGLRLIYYSQIVNDFQKGDIAEGYSVSREKKESFPLTVTSAQKNPTAFYLCASSNPGTGTGEQFFGPGTRLTVL.